This T cell receptor (beta chain) stems from a study of T cells in Graves' hyperthyroidism and ophthalmopathy. The CDR3 is made up of 12 amino acids. The germline gives CDR1 SGHRS, CDR2 YFSETQ. V lost 1 base, J lost 7 bases, and 8 bases lay in between. Researchers amplified the TCR beta CDR3 regions from RNA transcripts. The TCR CDR3 first-round RT-PCR relied on the HTBI primer set. From the multiplex PCR reads, TCRdb called clonotypes with MiXCR, one entry per CDR3 protein. The sample lists about 570,000 distinct CDR3 sequences; 35% to 55% were seen once. General observations from the study: Within blood appeared most thyroid clonotypes that had expanded above 0.001. In the analysis, a 13 V-J model separated ophthalmopathy from stable hyperthyroidism.

About this clonotype: Its antigen is undetermined.

The TCR comes from an adult woman with Graves' disease, either hyperthyroidism or ophthalmopathy (not recorded which). V and J are TRBV5-1 and TRBJ1-2, with D uncertain. Sequencing used peripheral blood or thyroid tissue (not recorded which). CDR3 sequence (DNA): TGCGCCAGCAGCTTGACTTTCTCTGGCTACACCTTC. Its translation is CASSLTFSGYTF.